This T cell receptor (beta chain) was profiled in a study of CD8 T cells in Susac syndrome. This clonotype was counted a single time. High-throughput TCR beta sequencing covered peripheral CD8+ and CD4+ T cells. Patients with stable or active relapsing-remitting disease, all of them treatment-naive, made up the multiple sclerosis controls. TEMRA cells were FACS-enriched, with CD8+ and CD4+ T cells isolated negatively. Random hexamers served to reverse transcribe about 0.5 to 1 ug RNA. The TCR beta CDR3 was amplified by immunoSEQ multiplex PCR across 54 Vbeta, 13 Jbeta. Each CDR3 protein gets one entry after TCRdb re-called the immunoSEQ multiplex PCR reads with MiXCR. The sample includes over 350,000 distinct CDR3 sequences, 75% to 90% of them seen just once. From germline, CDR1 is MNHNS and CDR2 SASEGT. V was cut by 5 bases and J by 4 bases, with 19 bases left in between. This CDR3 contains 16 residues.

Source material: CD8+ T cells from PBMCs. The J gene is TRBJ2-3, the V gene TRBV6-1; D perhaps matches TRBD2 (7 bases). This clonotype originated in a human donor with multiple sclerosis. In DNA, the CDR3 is TGTGCCAGCAGTCATCTCCTAAGGGGGGGCCCAGATACGCAGTATTTT. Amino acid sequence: CASSHLLRGGPDTQYF.